This T cell receptor (beta chain) was obtained from a study of blood T cell repertoires in COVID-19. Study overall: Nucleic acid was either cDNA or gDNA, and it came from T cells, B-cell-depleted T cells, or PBMCs.

Under the authors' procedure: Estimated nucleated cell counts came from reference gene primer amplification. Libraries were prepared by immunoSEQ multiplex PCR; TCRdb keeps only in-frame clonotypes and omits some of them. Clone size and V and J calls were adopted from that table, with D and trimming inferred from the DNA. Found here are around 200,000 clones, roughly 77% of them singletons; the top ten hold roughly 5.6%. The CDR3 sequence is 16 residues long. The J segment lost 3 bases and the V segment lost 3 bases, leaving 11 bases of the junction unmatched. Germline V gives CDR1 MNHNS, CDR2 SASEGT.

This sequence was found in a woman aged 40 to 49 with COVID-19, enrolled during active disease. The rearrangement uses TRBV6-1 and TRBJ2-7; 7 positions match TRBD1. The sequencing sample was made of peripheral blood. In DNA, the CDR3 is TGTGCCAGCAGTGACCCTCGGACAGGTAGAGGCTACGAGCAGTACTTC. Residues: CASSDPRTGRGYEQYF.